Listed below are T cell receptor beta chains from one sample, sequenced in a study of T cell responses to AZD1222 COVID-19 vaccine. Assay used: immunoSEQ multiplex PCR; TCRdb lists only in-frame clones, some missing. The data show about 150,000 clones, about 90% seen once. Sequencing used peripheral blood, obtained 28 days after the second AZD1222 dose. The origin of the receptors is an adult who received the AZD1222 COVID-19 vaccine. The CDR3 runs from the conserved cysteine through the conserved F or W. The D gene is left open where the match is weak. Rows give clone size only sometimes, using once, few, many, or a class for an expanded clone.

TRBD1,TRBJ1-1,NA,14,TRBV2,CASSRQGWNTEAFF,TGTGCCAGCAGTAGACAGGGGTGGAACACTGAAGCTTTCTTT
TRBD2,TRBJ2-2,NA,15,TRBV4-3,CASSLGGSNTGELFF,TGCGCCAGCTCCCTCGGCGGGAGCAACACCGGGGAGCTGTTTTTT
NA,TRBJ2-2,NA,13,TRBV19,CASHIGRDGELFF,TGTGCCAGTCACATCGGACGGGACGGGGAGCTGTTTTTT
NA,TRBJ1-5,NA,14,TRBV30,CAWSLGPAGQPQHF,TGTGCCTGGAGTCTCGGACCCGCGGGTCAGCCCCAGCATTTT
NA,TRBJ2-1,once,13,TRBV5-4,CASSLGLFNEQFF,TGTGCCAGCAGCCTCGGACTATTCAATGAGCAGTTCTTC
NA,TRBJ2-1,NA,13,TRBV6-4,CASSVRVGNEQFF,TGTGCCAGCAGTGTTAGGGTTGGGAATGAGCAGTTCTTC
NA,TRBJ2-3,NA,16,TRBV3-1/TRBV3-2,CASSQVGAGGTDTQYF,TGTGCCAGCAGCCAAGTTGGTGCGGGTGGCACAGATACGCAGTATTTT
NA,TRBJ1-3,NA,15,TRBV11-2,CASSLGANSGNTIYF,TGTGCCAGCAGCTTAGGGGCTAACTCTGGAAACACCATATATTTT
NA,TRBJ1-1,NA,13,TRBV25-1,CASSDGGWTEAFF,TGTGCCAGCAGTGATGGGGGATGGACTGAAGCTTTCTTT
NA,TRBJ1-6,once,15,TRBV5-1,CASSLALGRESPLHF,TGCGCCAGCAGCTTGGCACTCGGACGCGAGTCACCCCTCCACTTT
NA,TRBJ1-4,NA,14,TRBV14,CASSLRATNEKLFF,TGTGCCAGCAGCCTCAGAGCAACTAATGAAAAACTGTTTTTT
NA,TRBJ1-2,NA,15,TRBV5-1,CASSLAMDGAGGYTF,TGCGCCAGCAGCTTGGCCATGGACGGGGCTGGGGGCTACACCTTC
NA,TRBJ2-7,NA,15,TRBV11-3,CASSAGTPALYEQYF,TGTGCCAGCAGCGCAGGGACGCCAGCCCTTTACGAGCAGTACTTC
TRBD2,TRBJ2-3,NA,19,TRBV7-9,CASSLVRTSGRTSTDTQYF,TGTGCCAGCAGCTTAGTCCGTACTAGCGGAAGAACTAGCACAGATACGCAGTATTTT
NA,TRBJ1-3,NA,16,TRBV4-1,CASSQVVQGLGNTIYF,TGCGCCAGCAGCCAAGTCGTCCAGGGACTCGGAAACACCATATATTTT
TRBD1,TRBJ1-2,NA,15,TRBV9,CASTTTGGRSYGYTF,TGTGCCAGCACCACAACAGGGGGCAGGAGCTATGGCTACACCTTC
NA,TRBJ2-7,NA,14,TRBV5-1,CASHPPSAYYEQYF,TGCGCCAGCCATCCCCCATCGGCCTACTACGAGCAGTACTTC
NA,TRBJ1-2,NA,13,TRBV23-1,CASSPPLVYGYTF,TGCGCCAGCAGCCCACCTCTCGTCTATGGCTACACCTTC
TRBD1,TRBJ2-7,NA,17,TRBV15,CATSRDWVTGGSYEQYF,TGTGCCACCAGCAGAGATTGGGTGACAGGGGGCTCCTACGAGCAGTACTTC
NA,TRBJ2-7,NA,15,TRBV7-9,CASSLGHGPPHEQYF,TGTGCCAGCAGCTTAGGTCACGGGCCTCCCCACGAGCAGTACTTC
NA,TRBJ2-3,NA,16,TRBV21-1,CASSSNDRSLTDTQYF,TGTGCCAGCAGTAGTAACGACCGTTCTCTCACAGATACGCAGTATTTT
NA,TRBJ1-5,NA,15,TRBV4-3,CASSLDGASNQPQHF,TGCGCCAGCAGCCTTGATGGGGCTAGCAATCAGCCCCAGCATTTT
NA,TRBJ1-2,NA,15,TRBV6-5,CASTKGWQGSYGYTF,TGTGCCAGCACCAAAGGGTGGCAGGGAAGCTATGGCTACACCTTC
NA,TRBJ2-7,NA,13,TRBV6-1,CASSDGSTYEQYF,TGTGCCAGCAGTGACGGGTCCACCTACGAGCAGTACTTC
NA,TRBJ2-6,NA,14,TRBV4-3,CASSQEEGANVLTF,TGCGCCAGCAGCCAAGAGGAAGGGGCCAACGTCCTGACTTTC
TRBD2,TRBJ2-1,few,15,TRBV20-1,CSASDTSGSNNEQFF,TGCAGTGCTAGTGATACTAGCGGGAGTAACAATGAGCAGTTCTTC
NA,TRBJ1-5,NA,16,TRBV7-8,CASSRGGGSFNQPQHF,TGTGCCAGCAGCCGAGGGGGGGGCTCCTTCAATCAGCCCCAGCATTTT
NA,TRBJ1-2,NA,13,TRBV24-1,CATSGGRGIGYTF,TGTGCCACCAGTGGAGGGCGGGGTATTGGCTACACCTTC